This T cell receptor beta chain was recovered during a study of CD8 T cells in ankylosing spondylitis. Broader study findings: Blood from ankylosing spondylitis patients appeared to carry a characteristic roughly eight-variant TCR beta motif. Reports say disease-linked clones showed up significantly more in matched ankylosing spondylitis synovial fluid.

The sample holds many counts of this clonotype. Antigen unknown. After removal of 6 bases from V and 1 base from J, the junction contained 9 bases not matched to a gene. The CDR3 sequence is 18 residues long. In germline, CDR1 is MNHNY, CDR2 SVGAGI (reference sequence). Generation of TCR beta libraries employed quantitative 5'-RACE incorporating molecular barcodes. TCRdb used MiXCR to reprocess the 5' RACE reads, holding one entry per CDR3 protein. This table has 200,000 or so distinct CDR3 sequences, roughly 18% appearing once. The sample was blood, either unsorted or a sorted T cell fraction (not recorded which). This sequence originates from a male donor under 30 with ankylosing spondylitis or in good health (not recorded which). The chain is built from TRBV6-6 and TRBJ2-1, with 13 bases matching TRBD2. CDR3 protein: CASRTGTSGIWSYNEQFF. The CDR3 DNA reads as TGTGCCAGCAGAACCGGGACTAGCGGGATTTGGTCCTACAATGAGCAGTTCTTC.